One and the same sample provided the 18 T cell receptor beta chains below, sequenced in a study of response to subunit inactivated influenza vaccine (dated by TCRdb to the late 2010s). Library generation was performed with RT-PCR. These reads were obtained on an Illumina HiSeq 2500. TCRdb cleaned the public reads at Q25 with fastp, built clones with MiXCR and kept in-frame beta chains. CDR3 protein sequences are deduplicated, and each keeps its most common genes and DNA. This sample holds hundreds of thousands of distinct CDR3 sequences; less than 20% were observed only once. The top ten clones comprise 11% of the sample. Material: PBMCs from blood, obtained 11 to 12 days after vaccination. The receptor set was obtained from a man in his fifties or sixties who received an inactivated influenza vaccine. Donor details come from another sample of the same person, matched by shared clones.

The chain has TRBV7-9 and TRBJ1-2; D gene ambiguous. V dropped 5 bases and J dropped 2 bases, with 6 bases sitting between them. The CDR3 has 12 amino acids. CDR1 is SEHNR and CDR2 is FQNEAQ in the germline V gene (reference sequence). The CDR3 reads CASSPQNYGYTF. The CDR3, as DNA: TGTGCCAGCAGCCCGCAAAACTATGGCTACACCTTC.

This clonotype came up a few times. The chain carries TRBV7-9 and TRBJ2-7; 10 bases fit TRBD1. Trimming cost V 7 bases and J 3 bases; bases outside gene matches: 12. The CDR3 consists of 16 residues. Germline V gene lookup returns CDR1 SEHNR and CDR2 FQNEAQ (reference sequence). CDR3 in amino acids: CASTTYKDRGFYEQYF. In DNA, the CDR3 is TGTGCCAGCACCACTTACAAGGACAGGGGGTTCTACGAGCAGTACTTC.

In its sample, this clonotype was seen a few times. The V gene is TRBV28, the J gene TRBJ2-7, with 7 nucleotides matching TRBD1. CDR3 size: 13 residues. CDR1 MDHEN and CDR2 SYDVKM come from the germline V gene. V gave up 6 bases and J gave up 6 bases; unmatched junction bases: 8. For the CDR3, the DNA is TGTGCCAGCAGCTCTTCTTACAGGGGCGAGCAGTACTTC. It codes for CASSSSYRGEQYF.

The chain joins TRBV4-2 to TRBJ2-1, with no clear D. The CDR3 runs 13 residues. Germline V CDR1 and CDR2: LGHNA, YNFKEQ. V was shortened by 1 base and J by 5 bases, with 6 bases between the two germline ends. The CDR3 is CASSQGINNEQFF. CDR3 sequence (DNA): TGTGCCAGCAGCCAAGGGATCAACAATGAGCAGTTCTTC.

The rearrangement uses TRBV6-6 and TRBJ2-1; D call uncertain. Germline V gives CDR1 MNHNY, CDR2 SVGAGI (reference sequence). CDR3 length equals 13 residues. V shed 3 bases and J shed 1 base, with 4 bases lying between them. In nucleotides, the CDR3 is TGTGCCAGCAGTTATGAGTCCTACAATGAGCAGTTCTTC. Residues: CASSYESYNEQFF.

V is TRBV6-1 and J is TRBJ2-6, with TRBD1 matching over 8 bases. This CDR3 is built from 17 residues. V dropped 5 bases and J dropped 0; count of bases not matched to a gene: 6. Germline lookup yields CDR1 MNHNS and CDR2 SASEGT. The CDR3 DNA is TGTGCCAGCAGTCCCGGACAGGGCCCCTCTGGGGCCAACGTCCTGACTTTC. Translation: CASSPGQGPSGANVLTF.

The chain combines TRBV29-1 with TRBJ2-1, with TRBD2 matching over 8 bases. Trimming at V came to 4 bases and at J to 4 bases, leaving 9 bases not matched to a gene. Germline lookup yields CDR1 SQVTM and CDR2 ANQGSEA. This CDR3 is 15 amino acids long. The CDR3 loop reads CSVAGLLAVYNEQFF. The CDR3 DNA reads as TGCAGCGTTGCCGGTCTACTAGCGGTATACAATGAGCAGTTCTTC.

The chain recombines TRBV5-1 with TRBJ2-4; 9 bases match TRBD1. The germline gives CDR1 SGHRS, CDR2 YFSETQ. This CDR3 is 13 amino acids long. The V segment lost 2 bases and the J segment 11 bases; nucleotides outside the gene matches: 5. The CDR3 here is CASSLRGQGLQYF. The CDR3 DNA is TGCGCCAGCAGCTTACGGGGACAGGGCCTTCAGTACTTC.

This clonotype was counted between two and nine times. The rearrangement uses TRBV29-1 and TRBJ1-1, with a weak D call TRBD1 (5 bases). The V end lost 6 bases, the J end lost 5 bases, and 19 bases lay between the germline ends. There are 14 residues in the CDR3. Looked up from germline, CDR1 is SQVTM and CDR2 is ANQGSEA. In nucleotides, the CDR3 is TGCAGCGTGAATGATAAGGGATGGGGGACTGAAGCTTTCTTT. Translating it yields CSVNDKGWGTEAFF.

This clonotype came up many times. This chain joins TRBV12-3 or TRBV12-4 and TRBJ2-7; D remains unclear. V dropped 5 bases and J dropped 10 bases, with 12 bases sitting between them. The CDR3 covers 11 residues. The CDR3 DNA sequence: TGTGCCAGCAGTGATGCTAGTACTCAGTACTTC. It translates to CASSDASTQYF.

This sequence joins TRBV28 and TRBJ1-2; 9 positions match TRBD1. The CDR3 runs 15 residues. Per the germline V gene, CDR1 is MDHEN and CDR2 is SYDVKM. J gave up 7 bases and V 4 bases, and 10 bases lay outside the gene matches. CDR3 protein: CASSSVQGAVSGYTF. CDR3 bases: TGTGCCAGCAGTTCAGTACAGGGGGCTGTCTCTGGCTACACCTTC.

This clonotype showed up just a few times. The rearrangement joins TRBV5-1 to TRBJ2-2; 7 nucleotides match TRBD2. With V trimmed by 7 bases and J by 0 bases, 9 bases remained unmatched. The CDR3 runs 16 residues. The germline gives CDR1 SGHRS, CDR2 YFSETQ. The CDR3 loop reads CASFTSEITNTGELFF. CDR3 DNA sequence: TGCGCCAGCTTTACTAGCGAGATCACGAACACCGGGGAGCTGTTTTTT.

This clonotype was picked up a small number of times. The genes are TRBV12-3 or TRBV12-4 and TRBJ1-2; unclear D gene. The CDR3 contains 14 residues. V dropped 3 bases and J dropped 7 bases, with 15 bases sitting between them. The chain's CDR3 is CASSLGLLEAGYTF. DNA of the CDR3: TGTGCCAGCAGTTTGGGGTTACTCGAGGCTGGCTACACCTTC.

The J gene is TRBJ2-5, the V gene TRBV10-3; 7 bases are shared with TRBD1. V lost 3 bases to trimming and J lost 4 bases; unmatched junction nucleotides: 2. CDR3 length equals 13 residues. Germline V gene lookup returns CDR1 ENHRY and CDR2 SYGVKD. CDR3 in amino acids: CAISDYRGETQYF. The CDR3 coding sequence is TGTGCCATCAGTGATTACAGGGGAGAGACCCAGTACTTC.

V and J are TRBV25-1 and TRBJ2-7; the match to TRBD1 covers 8 bases. CDR1 and CDR2 from the germline V gene are MGHDK and SYGVNS. The CDR3 runs to 14 residues. J lost 5 bases, V lost 3 bases, and 6 bases had no gene match. For the CDR3, the DNA is TGTGCCAGCAGTGAGCGACAGGGGATGGACGAGCAGTACTTC. Amino acids: CASSERQGMDEQYF.

This clonotype was counted a few times. The chain carries TRBV2 and TRBJ2-3, with no clear D. In germline, CDR1 is SNHLY, CDR2 FYNNEI. This CDR3 is built from 15 residues. The ends were cut back, 3 bases at V and 1 base at J, with 11 bases in the middle. The chain's CDR3 is CASSDRVMGTDTQYF. CDR3 in DNA: TGTGCCAGCAGTGATCGGGTTATGGGCACAGATACGCAGTATTTT.

In its sample, this clonotype was seen a few times. The J gene is TRBJ1-4, the V gene TRBV7-9; the D is unclear. Germline loops: CDR1 SEHNR, CDR2 FQNEAQ (reference sequence). This CDR3 has 13 amino acids. Trimming pared 5 bases from V and 3 bases from J, leaving 7 bases between. CDR3 region: CASSRAANEKLFF. In DNA form, the CDR3 reads TGTGCCAGCAGCAGGGCGGCTAATGAAAAACTGTTTTTT.

The J gene is TRBJ1-1, the V gene TRBV12-3 or TRBV12-4, with a tentative D call TRBD1 (6 bases). V lost 6 bases, J lost 1 base, and 18 bases lay in between. This CDR3 is built from 16 residues. The CDR3 protein is CASRAIQGKGNTEAFF. CDR3 nucleotides: TGTGCCAGCAGAGCGATCCAGGGGAAGGGGAACACTGAAGCTTTCTTT.